Shown below are 14 T cell receptor beta chains from a single sample sequenced in a study of blood T cell repertoires in COVID-19. Clones were sequenced by immunoSEQ multiplex PCR, and TCRdb holds only the in-frame ones, with some missing. The sample gives 100,000 to 150,000 clones, about 85% of which show up once; 9.7% is in the top ten. Material for sequencing was peripheral blood. These TCRs come from a man aged 35-49 years with active or convalescent COVID-19.

The chain couples TRBV5-1 to TRBJ2-5; 10 bases line up with TRBD2. The CDR3 has 15 residues. Germline CDR1 reads SGHRS; CDR2 reads YFSETQ. V dropped 3 bases and J dropped 4; count of bases not matched to a gene: 6. This CDR3 is CASSSSSGGGETQYF. CDR3 nucleotide sequence: TGCGCCAGCAGCTCCTCTAGCGGGGGCGGAGAGACCCAGTACTTC.

This chain links TRBV25-1 with TRBJ2-1; 10 bases are a match to TRBD1. Germline V gene data show CDR1 as MGHDK and CDR2 as SYGVNS. Trimming cost V 1 base and J 7 bases; bases outside gene matches: 4. The CDR3 is 15 residues long. The DNA for the CDR3 is TGTGCCAGCAGTGAATCTGGGACAGGGGCGAATGAGCAGTTCTTC. As protein: CASSESGTGANEQFF.

The CDR3 here is CAWTRTDSGNTIYF. In DNA form, the CDR3 reads TGTGCCTGGACGCGGACAGACTCTGGAAACACCATATATTTT. The chain employs TRBV30 and TRBJ1-3; possible D gene TRBD1, 6 bases. From germline, CDR1 is GTSNPN and CDR2 SVGIG (reference sequence). The CDR3 has 14 amino acids. The V and J ends lost 4 bases and 0 bases respectively, with 10 bases between them.

CDR3 residues: CASTRSGANVLTF. For the CDR3, the DNA is TGTGCCAGCACCCGGAGTGGGGCCAACGTCCTGACTTTC. The chain has TRBV3-1 (or the pseudogene TRBV3-2) and TRBJ2-6; D is unclear. From germline, CDR1 is LGHDT and CDR2 YNNKEL (reference sequence). This CDR3 is 13 amino acids long. V was shortened by 7 bases and J by 3 bases, with 7 bases between the two germline ends.

This clone has only one observation. The chain has TRBV30 and TRBJ2-7; TRBD1 agrees at 7 bases. Looked up from germline, CDR1 is GTSNPN and CDR2 is SVGIG (reference sequence). The V segment lost 5 bases and the J segment 4 bases; nucleotides outside the gene matches: 8. The CDR3 sequence is 13 residues long. Written as DNA, the CDR3 is TGTGCCTGGGCCGGGACAGCTACATACGAGCAGTACTTC. Protein: CAWAGTATYEQYF.

J is TRBJ2-5 and V is TRBV6-5; D is possibly TRBD2 (5 bases). The CDR3 length is 13 residues. The V gene lost 8 bases and the J gene lost 4 bases, with 14 bases spanning the gap. Germline CDR1 MNHEY, CDR2 SVGAGI. The CDR3 loop reads CASSFAGTETQYF. The CDR3 DNA sequence: TGTGCCAGCTCCTTCGCGGGCACAGAGACCCAGTACTTC.

This clone was picked up one time. The V gene is TRBV3-1 (or the pseudogene TRBV3-2), the J gene TRBJ1-2; 9 bases match TRBD1. Per the germline V gene, CDR1 is LGHDT and CDR2 is YNNKEL (reference sequence). CDR3 length equals 14 residues. The V and J ends lost 7 bases and 4 bases, in that order; junction bases with no gene match: 7. The CDR3: CASTSGTGTYGYTF. CDR3 DNA sequence: TGTGCCAGCACCTCGGGGACAGGGACCTATGGCTACACCTTC.

The V gene is TRBV7-2, the J gene TRBJ1-1; D may be TRBD1 (5 bases). Between the trimmed V and J ends, which lost 7 bases and 0 bases, there was a span of 15 bases. Germline CDR1 is SGHTA and CDR2 is FQGNSA. This CDR3 region has 15 residues. As DNA, the CDR3 is TGTGCCAGCACCGGGCCCCGGGGGATGAACACTGAAGCTTTCTTT. The encoded protein is CASTGPRGMNTEAFF.

The J gene is TRBJ2-3, the V gene TRBV10-1; a possible D gene is TRBD2 (6 bases). The CDR3 extends over 15 amino acids. The V gene's germline CDR1 is WNHNN and CDR2 SYGVQD (reference sequence). The ends were cut back, 2 bases at V and 1 base at J, with 10 bases in the middle. The DNA of the CDR3 is TGCGCCAGCAGTGAGGGAGGGAAGGGCACAGATACGCAGTATTTT. This translates into CASSEGGKGTDTQYF.

Of note for this clone: This may come from a read error, since a much larger clone is one base off. The chain joins TRBV9 to TRBJ2-2; D remains unclear. Germline V gene sequence: CDR1 SGDLS, CDR2 YYNGEE. The CDR3 is made up of 12 amino acids. V was cut by 4 bases and J by 3 bases, with 4 bases left in between. The CDR3 reads CASSLHTGELFF. The CDR3 region has the DNA TGTGCCAGCAGCCTTCACACCGGGGAGCTGTTTTTT.

The V and J genes are TRBV12-3 or TRBV12-4 and TRBJ2-7, with TRBD1 matching 10 bases. V lost 8 bases to trimming and J lost 5 bases; unmatched junction nucleotides: 6. There are 13 residues in the CDR3. CDR3 DNA: TGTGCCAGCCGAGGGACAGGGGCCCACGAGCAGTACTTC. It translates to CASRGTGAHEQYF.

This chain joins TRBV19 and TRBJ1-4, with a possible D match to TRBD1 (5 bases). The V end was cut by 0 bases, the J end by 12 bases, with 14 bases between. The CDR3 has 14 residues. The germline V gene has CDR1 LNHDA and CDR2 SQIVND (reference sequence). The CDR3 coding sequence is TGTGCCAGTAGTATAGATCGCGGAGGGGCTGAACTGTTTTTT. Translated: CASSIDRGGAELFF.

The sample holds one count of this clone. The chain is built from TRBV30 and TRBJ2-2; 7 bases match TRBD2. This CDR3 contains 13 residues. The V gene's germline CDR1 is GTSNPN and CDR2 SVGIG (reference sequence). J lost 6 bases, V lost 7 bases, and 8 bases had no gene match. CDR3: CASADGGSGELFF. In DNA, the CDR3 is TGTGCCTCCGCGGACGGGGGGTCCGGGGAGCTGTTTTTT.

The genes are TRBV27 and TRBJ1-2; tentative D call: TRBD1 (6 bases). The CDR3 consists of 17 residues. Germline V CDR1 and CDR2: MNHEY, SMNVEV (reference sequence). The V end was cut by 4 bases, the J end by 8 bases, with 26 bases between. The chain's CDR3 is CASSSLDSRGGPYGYTF. The CDR3, as DNA: TGTGCCAGCAGTTCACTTGATTCTCGCGGGGGGCCGTACGGCTACACCTTC.